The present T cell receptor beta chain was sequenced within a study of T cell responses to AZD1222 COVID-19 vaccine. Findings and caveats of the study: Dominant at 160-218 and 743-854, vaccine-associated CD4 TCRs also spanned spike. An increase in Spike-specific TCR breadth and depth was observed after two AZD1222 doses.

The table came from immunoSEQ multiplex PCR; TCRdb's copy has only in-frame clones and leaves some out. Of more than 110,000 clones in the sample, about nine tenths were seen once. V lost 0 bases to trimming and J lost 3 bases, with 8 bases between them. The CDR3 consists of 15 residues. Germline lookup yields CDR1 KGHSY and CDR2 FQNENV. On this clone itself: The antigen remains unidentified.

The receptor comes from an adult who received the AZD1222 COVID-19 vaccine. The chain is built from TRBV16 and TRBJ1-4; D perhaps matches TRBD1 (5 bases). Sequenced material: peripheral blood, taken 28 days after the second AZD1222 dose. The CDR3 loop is CASSQSEGSNEKLFF. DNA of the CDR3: TGTGCCAGCAGCCAATCGGAGGGGTCTAATGAAAAACTGTTTTTT.